The 22 T cell receptor beta chains presented below share a single source sample, sequenced in a study of T cell clonality in common variable immunodeficiency. The data were produced by immunoSEQ multiplex PCR, yet TCRdb's version contains in-frame clones alone and is incomplete. The data show about 45,000 clones, with none appearing a single time. Sequenced sample: peripheral blood mononuclear cells. These receptors were collected from a person aged 18-69 years in good health.

This clone was detected ten times or more. The read is 3 residues too short to cover the CDR3 end, so that end is filled in from the germline J gene. V is TRBV5-1 and J is TRBJ2-1; D is ambiguous. CDR1 is SGHRS, CDR2 YFSETQ, per germline. V gave up 1 base and J gave up 9 bases, with 14 bases separating them. The CDR3 is made up of 14 amino acids. CDR3 in amino acids: CASSLTPPTIEQFF. CDR3 bases read: TGCGCCAGCAGCTTGACGCCCCCCACAATTGAG.

This clone was counted ten times or more. The read terminates 3 residues ahead of where the CDR3 ends, so the germline J gene completes it. The chain combines TRBV19 with TRBJ2-7; TRBD2 matches 8 bases. The junction had 5 bases not matched to a gene; V was cut back by 6 bases and J by 4 bases. Looked up from germline, CDR1 is LNHDA and CDR2 is SQIVND (reference sequence). The CDR3 is 13 residues long. The CDR3 sequence: CASRSAGGYEQYF. Partial CDR3 DNA: TGTGCCAGTAGGTCCGCGGGAGGTTACGAG.

This clone appeared many times. The DNA ends 3 residues before the CDR3 does, and the rest of the CDR3 is filled in from the germline J gene. The chain carries TRBV6-1 and TRBJ2-7, with D maybe TRBD1 (5 bases). The CDR3 spans 14 residues. V was pared by 3 bases and J by 0 bases, with 9 bases between. Looked up from germline, CDR1 is MNHNS and CDR2 is SASEGT. Incomplete CDR3 DNA: TGTGCCAGCAGTGACCCGACAGTCTCCTACGAG. Residues: CASSDPTVSYE. The whole CDR3 region reads CASSDPTVSYEQYF.

The sample holds many counts of this clone. Sequencing ends 3 residues short of the CDR3 end; the germline J gene provides the rest. V usage is TRBV4-1 and J usage is TRBJ2-7; 14 bases match TRBD2. The CDR3 covers 15 residues. CDR1 MGHRA and CDR2 YSYEKL come from the germline V gene. V gave up 1 base and J gave up 5 bases; unmatched junction bases: 1. Incomplete CDR3 DNA: TGCGCCAGCAGCCAAGTGGGACTAGCGGGAGACGAG. Its translation: CASSQVGLAGDE. The complete CDR3 reads CASSQVGLAGDEQYF.

At least ten counts were recorded for this clone. The sequenced part of the CDR3 DNA is TGCGCCAGCAGCGCCGGACTAGCGGGAGTCGCCGGGGAG. This codes for CASSAGLAGVAGE. The full CDR3 protein is CASSAGLAGVAGELFF. J is TRBJ2-2 and V is TRBV5-1; TRBD2 matches at 13 bases. The DNA ends 3 residues before the CDR3 does, and the rest of the CDR3 is filled in from the germline J gene. The CDR3 is 16 amino acids. Trimming took 4 bases from V and 6 from J; bases not matched to a gene: 6. Germline CDR1 is SGHRS and CDR2 is YFSETQ.

This clone was recorded at least ten times. Read coverage stops 3 residues before the CDR3 terminus; the germline J gene supplies the remainder. The V gene is TRBV11-2, the J gene TRBJ1-3, with D possibly being TRBD1 (5 bases). Germline V gene data show CDR1 as SGHAT and CDR2 as FQNNGV. V was cut by 0 bases and J by 2 bases, with 8 bases left in between. CDR3 length: 15 residues. CDR3 DNA, as far as it was read: TGTGCCAGCAGCTTAGATTGGGGGGCTGGAAACACC. Translated: CASSLDWGAGNT. The whole CDR3 reads CASSLDWGAGNTIYF. Filled out from reference TRBV11-2 and TRBJ1-3, the complete variable domain reads EAGVAQSPRYKIIEKRQSVAFWCNPISGHATLYWYQQILGQGPKLLIQFQNNGVVDDSQLPKDRFSAERLKGVDSTLKIQPAKLEDSAVYLCASSLDWGAGNTIYFGEGSWLTVV.

This clone came up many times. The read terminates 3 residues before the CDR3 end, so the remaining end is supplied by the germline J gene. This rearrangement joins TRBV5-1 to TRBJ1-2; the match to TRBD1 covers 8 bases. The V and J ends lost 0 bases and 5 bases, in that order; junction bases with no gene match: 6. Germline CDR1 and CDR2: SGHRS and YFSETQ. The CDR3 covers 15 residues. Here the CDR3 reads CASSLGQGPGYGYTF. The CDR3 DNA, read in part, is TGCGCCAGCAGCTTGGGACAGGGGCCGGGGTATGGC.

In its sample, this clone was seen many times. The sequenced CDR3 bases are TGTGCCAGCAGCCCACAGGGGAGAAACATT. Amino acid sequence: CASSPQGRNI. The whole CDR3 is CASSPQGRNIQYF. This chain connects TRBV6-2 or TRBV6-3 to TRBJ2-4; 7 bases line up with TRBD1. The CDR3 end falls 3 residues outside the read, so it is completed with the germline J gene. Germline CDR1 and CDR2: MNHEY and SVGEGT. J gave up 6 bases and V 6 bases, and 5 bases lay outside the gene matches. This CDR3 is 13 amino acids long.

This clone appeared many times. The read stops 3 residues short of the end of the CDR3; the missing end is completed from the germline J gene. The chain has TRBV7-8 and TRBJ1-3; D is undetermined. The CDR3 has 17 amino acids. CDR1 and CDR2 (germline): SGHVS, FQNEAQ. Deletions cut 5 bases from V and 4 bases from J, with 21 bases between. The sequenced CDR3 bases are TGTGCCAGCAGCCCAAACGCTATGAGTCTAGCAGGAAACACC. Its translation: CASSPNAMSLAGNT. The CDR3 as a whole reads CASSPNAMSLAGNTIYF. Together with reference TRBV7-8 and TRBJ1-3, the CDR3 gives the full variable domain: GAGVSQSPRYKVAKRGQDVALRCDPISGHVSLFWYQQALGQGPEFLTYFQNEAQLDKSGLPSDRFFAERPEGSVSTLKIQRTQQEDSAVYLCASSPNAMSLAGNTIYFGEGSWLTVV.

This clone was counted ten times or more. The CDR3 end falls 3 residues outside the read, so it is completed with the germline J gene. The rearrangement links TRBV2 to TRBJ2-3; 11 bases map to TRBD1. The CDR3 is 14 residues long. V lost 6 bases, J lost 6 bases, and 5 bases stayed unmatched. The germline V gene has CDR1 SNHLY and CDR2 FYNNEI. CDR3 bases read: TGTGCCAGCAGGCCGGGACAGGGGGAGGATACG. It is translated as CASRPGQGEDT. The entire CDR3 protein is CASRPGQGEDTQYF.

This clone occurred many times. From the germline J gene comes the end of the CDR3, since the read stops 3 residues before it. J is TRBJ1-2 and V is TRBV2; D remains unclear. From germline, CDR1 is SNHLY and CDR2 FYNNEI. CDR3 length: 12 residues. The V and J ends lost 7 bases and 6 bases respectively, with 12 bases between them. Here the CDR3 reads CASTPRNHGYTF. CDR3 DNA, as far as it was read: TGTGCCAGCACGCCCAGAAATCATGGC. Drawing the rest from reference TRBV2 and TRBJ1-2, the complete variable domain is EPEVTQTPSHQVTQMGQEVILRCVPISNHLYFYWYRQILGQKVEFLVSFYNNEISEKSEIFDDQFSVERPDGSNFTLKIRSTKLEDSAMYFCASTPRNHGYTFGSGTRLTVV.

This clone appeared many times. The CDR3 is cut off 3 residues early in the read; its end comes from the germline J gene. The chain recombines TRBV11-3 with TRBJ1-4, with D unclear. Germline values: CDR1 SGHNT, CDR2 YENEEA. With 5 bases removed from V and 4 bases from J, the gap between germline ends came to 11 bases. The CDR3 is made up of 14 amino acids. The DNA read from the CDR3 is TGTGCCAGCAGCCCTAGCGGGATTAATGAAAAA. This sequence encodes CASSPSGINEK. The full-length CDR3 reads as CASSPSGINEKLFF.

CDR3 bases read: TGTGCCAGCAGCAGAAACCGGGACAATGAG. It yields the protein CASSRNRDNE. The whole CDR3 region reads CASSRNRDNEQFF. The chain links TRBV11-2 to TRBJ2-1; no definite D call. The read falls 3 residues short of the CDR3 end, and the missing part is taken from the germline J gene. The CDR3 is made up of 13 amino acids. CDR1 is SGHAT, CDR2 FQNNGV, per germline. Trimming pared 5 bases from V and 5 bases from J, leaving 10 bases between. Together with reference TRBV11-2 and TRBJ2-1, the CDR3 gives the full variable domain: EAGVAQSPRYKIIEKRQSVAFWCNPISGHATLYWYQQILGQGPKLLIQFQNNGVVDDSQLPKDRFSAERLKGVDSTLKIQPAKLEDSAVYLCASSRNRDNEQFFGPGTRLTVL.

This clone was seen ten or more times. This CDR3 reads CASSPGTAYTGELFF. The sequenced CDR3 bases are TGCGCCAGCAGCCCGGGGACAGCCTACACCGGGGAG. The chain employs TRBV5-1 and TRBJ2-2; 7 bases are shared with TRBD1. The CDR3 end falls 3 residues outside the read, so it is completed with the germline J gene. This CDR3 region has 15 residues. Germline CDR1 is SGHRS and CDR2 is YFSETQ. The ends lost 4 bases at V and 3 bases at J; junction bases unmatched: 6.

This clone was picked up many times. The CDR3 end falls 3 residues outside the read, so it is completed with the germline J gene. This chain links TRBV10-3 with TRBJ2-7; 8 bases match TRBD1. V lost 9 bases to trimming and J lost 4 bases; unmatched junction nucleotides: 5. This CDR3 spans 12 amino acids. CDR1 and CDR2 (germline): ENHRY, SYGVKD. The chain's CDR3 is CAMGQAGYEQYF. The covered CDR3 bases are TGTGCCATGGGACAGGCGGGATACGAG.

This clone has at least ten counts. The CDR3 end falls 3 residues outside the read, so it is completed with the germline J gene. The chain recombines TRBV20-1 with TRBJ2-1; D is ambiguous. Germline CDR1 DFQATT, CDR2 SNEGSKA (reference sequence). CDR3 length equals 13 residues. V was pared by 3 bases and J by 2 bases, with 8 bases between. CDR3 amino acids: CSARKPAYNEQFF. The sequenced part of the CDR3 DNA is TGCAGTGCTAGGAAGCCGGCCTACAATGAG.

This clone was detected many times. The read comes to an end 3 residues before the CDR3 does, leaving the germline J gene to fill in the end. This sequence joins TRBV10-3 and TRBJ1-1; 7 bases are shared with TRBD1. J gave up 5 bases and V 6 bases, and 9 bases lay outside the gene matches. The CDR3 sequence is 14 residues long. The germline CDR1 and CDR2 sequences are ENHRY and SYGVKD. The CDR3 bases that were read are TGTGCCATCAGCGAGACAGGGTCTAGGACTGAA. The encoded protein is CAISETGSRTE. The CDR3 reads in full as CAISETGSRTEAFF.

In its sample, this clone was seen many times. The read ends 3 residues before the CDR3 terminus; that terminus is restored from the germline J gene. V usage is TRBV2 and J usage is TRBJ1-1; TRBD1 agrees at 7 bases. The CDR3 is 17 residues long. Germline assignment: CDR1 SNHLY and CDR2 FYNNEI. The J segment lost 5 bases and the V segment lost 0 bases, leaving 12 bases of the junction unmatched. CDR3 bases read: TGTGCCAGCAGTGAAGCGCTTTGGAAGGGGGCGAATACTGAA. It specifies CASSEALWKGANTE. The whole CDR3 protein is CASSEALWKGANTEAFF.

This clone showed up many times. This CDR3 is CASSEQGNQETQYF. CDR3 DNA, as far as it was read: TGTGCCAGCAGTGAACAGGGTAATCAAGAGACC. The rearrangement joins TRBV2 to TRBJ2-5, with TRBD1 as a possible D gene (5 bases). The read ends 3 residues shy of where the CDR3 ends; the end is completed using the germline J gene. The germline V and J ends were trimmed by 2 bases and 2 bases, with 9 bases remaining between them. The CDR3 covers 14 residues. The germline V gene encodes CDR1 SNHLY and CDR2 FYNNEI.

This clone was observed many times. The read finishes 3 residues shy of the CDR3 end, and the germline J gene is used to complete it. The V gene is TRBV4-2, the J gene TRBJ2-3; 7 bases agree with TRBD2. Trimming removed 0 bases from V and 0 bases from J; junction bases left unmatched: 6. This CDR3 contains 17 residues. Germline V gene lookup returns CDR1 LGHNA and CDR2 YNFKEQ. CDR3 in amino acids: CASSQDMASGSTDTQYF. CDR3 bases read: TGTGCCAGCAGCCAAGACATGGCTAGCGGAAGCACAGATACG.

This clone was detected ten times or more. The read is 3 residues too short to cover the CDR3 end, so that end is filled in from the germline J gene. The J gene is TRBJ1-1, the V gene TRBV19, with D perhaps TRBD1 (6 bases). Trimming removed 4 bases at V and 4 bases at J, with 13 bases between. Looked up from germline, CDR1 is LNHDA and CDR2 is SQIVND (reference sequence). The CDR3 totals 14 residues. The DNA read from the CDR3 is TGTGCCAGTAGTACCGGACAGTGGGGCACTGAA. Protein: CASSTGQWGTE. The complete CDR3 protein is CASSTGQWGTEAFF.

The table lists this clone with many counts. The read gets to within 3 residues of the CDR3 end, and the germline J gene fills in the rest. V and J are TRBV28 and TRBJ1-1; 9 bases match TRBD1. Germline assignment: CDR1 MDHEN and CDR2 SYDVKM. The ends lost 7 bases at V and 7 bases at J; junction bases unmatched: 7. This CDR3 region has 13 residues. Incomplete CDR3 DNA: TGTGCCAGCATACAGGGGGCCCGAATTGAA. Its protein product is CASIQGARIE. The whole CDR3 protein reads CASIQGARIEAFF.